Sequencing of this TCR beta chain was carried out in a study of T cell changes during pregnancy in multiple sclerosis. Only in-frame clones appear in the TCRdb table, and some are missing; sequencing was by immunoSEQ multiplex PCR. The sample has approximately 30,000 clones, around 92% seen once. CDR1 is SGHNT, CDR2 YYREEE, per germline (reference sequence). This CDR3 has 15 amino acids. The ends were cut back, 1 base at V and 1 base at J, with 8 bases in the middle. The J gene is TRBJ2-2, the V gene TRBV5-4; a possible D gene is TRBD1 (5 bases). The clonotype originates from a female donor in good health, enrolled as a control in a pregnancy study. Sequencing used CD8+ T cells from peripheral blood mononuclear cells, obtained in the second trimester of pregnancy. The CDR3 bases are TGTGCCAGCAGCTTGTTGACAGAGAACACCGGGGAGCTGTTTTTT. This translates into CASSLLTENTGELFF.